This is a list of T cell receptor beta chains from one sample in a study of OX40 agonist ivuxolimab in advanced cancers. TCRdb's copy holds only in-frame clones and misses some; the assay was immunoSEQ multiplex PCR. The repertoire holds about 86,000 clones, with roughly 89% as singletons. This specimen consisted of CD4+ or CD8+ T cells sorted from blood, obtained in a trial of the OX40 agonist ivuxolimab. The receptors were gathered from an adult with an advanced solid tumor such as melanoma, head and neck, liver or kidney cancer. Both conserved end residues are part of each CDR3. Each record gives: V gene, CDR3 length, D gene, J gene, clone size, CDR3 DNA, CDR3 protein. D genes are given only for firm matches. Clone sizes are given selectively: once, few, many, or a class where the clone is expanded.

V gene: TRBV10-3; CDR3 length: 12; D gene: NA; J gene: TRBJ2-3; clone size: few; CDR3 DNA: TGTGCCATCAGCGAGAATACAGATACGCAGTATTTT; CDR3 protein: CAISENTDTQYF
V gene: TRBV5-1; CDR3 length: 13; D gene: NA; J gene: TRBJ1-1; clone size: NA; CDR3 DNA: TGCGCCAGCAGCTTGTCATTAAGCACCGAAGCTTTCTTT; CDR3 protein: CASSLSLSTEAFF
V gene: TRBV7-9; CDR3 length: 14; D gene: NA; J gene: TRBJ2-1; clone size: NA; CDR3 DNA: TGTGCCAGCAGCAGGGGCGGAAAACGGGATGAGCAGTTCTTC; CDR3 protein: CASSRGGKRDEQFF
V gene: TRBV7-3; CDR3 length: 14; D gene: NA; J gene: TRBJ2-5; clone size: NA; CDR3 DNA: TGTGCCAGCAGCTTAATAGGGGCCCAAGAGACCCAGTACTTC; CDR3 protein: CASSLIGAQETQYF
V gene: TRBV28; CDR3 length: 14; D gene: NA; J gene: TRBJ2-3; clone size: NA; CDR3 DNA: TGTGCCAGCAGGCCGAGCAGGGCGGGAGATACGCAGTATTTT; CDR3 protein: CASRPSRAGDTQYF
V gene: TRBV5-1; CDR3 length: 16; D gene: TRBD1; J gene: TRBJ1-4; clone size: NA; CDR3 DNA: TGCGCCAGCAGCCCGGGACAGGGAGAGGTACAGGAAAAACTGTTTTTT; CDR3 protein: CASSPGQGEVQEKLFF
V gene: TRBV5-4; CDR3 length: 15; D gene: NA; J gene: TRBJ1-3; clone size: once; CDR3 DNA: TGTGCCAGCAGCTTGTTTCGCAACTCTGGAAACACCATATATTTT; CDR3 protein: CASSLFRNSGNTIYF
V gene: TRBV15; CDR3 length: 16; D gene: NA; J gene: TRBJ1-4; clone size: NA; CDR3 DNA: TGTGCCACCAGCAGAGATCTGGGGGCCAGGGGTGAAAAACTGTTTTTT; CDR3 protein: CATSRDLGARGEKLFF
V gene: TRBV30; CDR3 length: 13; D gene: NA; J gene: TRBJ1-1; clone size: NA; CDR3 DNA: TGTGCCTGGAGTAAGGAGAGGGACACTGAAGCTTTCTTT; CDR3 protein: CAWSKERDTEAFF
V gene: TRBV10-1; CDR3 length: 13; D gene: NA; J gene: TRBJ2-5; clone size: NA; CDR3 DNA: TGCGCCAGCAGTGGAGCCTCTGACAGCCCTTCTTACTTC; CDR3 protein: CASSGASDSPSYF
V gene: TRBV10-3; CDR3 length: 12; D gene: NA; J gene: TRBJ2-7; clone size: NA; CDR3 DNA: TGTGCCATCAGTGAGTTACTCGACGAGCAGTACTTC; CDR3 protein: CAISELLDEQYF
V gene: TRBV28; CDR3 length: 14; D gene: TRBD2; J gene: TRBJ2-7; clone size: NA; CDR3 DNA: TGTGCCAGCAGCTGGGGACTAGCGGGCTACGAGCAGTACTTC; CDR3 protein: CASSWGLAGYEQYF
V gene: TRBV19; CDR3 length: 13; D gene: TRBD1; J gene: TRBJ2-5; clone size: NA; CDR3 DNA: TGTGCCAGTAGAGGGGGCGCTATAAAGACCCAGTACTTC; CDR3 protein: CASRGGAIKTQYF
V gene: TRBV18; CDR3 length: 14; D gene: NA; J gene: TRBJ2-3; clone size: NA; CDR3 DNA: TGTGCCAGCTCACCCCTAGACAGCACAGATACGCAGTATTTT; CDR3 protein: CASSPLDSTDTQYF
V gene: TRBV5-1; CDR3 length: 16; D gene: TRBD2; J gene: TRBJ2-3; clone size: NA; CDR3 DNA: TGCGCCAGCAGCTACCGCGGGGGGGCTACGACAGATACGCAGTATTTT; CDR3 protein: CASSYRGGATTDTQYF
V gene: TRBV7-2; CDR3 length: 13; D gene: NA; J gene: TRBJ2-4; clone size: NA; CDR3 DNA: TGTGCCAGCAGCTTAGTTCCGAGAAGTATTCAGTACTTC; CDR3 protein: CASSLVPRSIQYF
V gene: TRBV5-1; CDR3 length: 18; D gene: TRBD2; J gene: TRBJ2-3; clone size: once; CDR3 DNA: TGCGCCAGCAGCCTTACGGGACTAGCGGGAGGAGGCACAGATACGCAGTATTTT; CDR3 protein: CASSLTGLAGGGTDTQYF
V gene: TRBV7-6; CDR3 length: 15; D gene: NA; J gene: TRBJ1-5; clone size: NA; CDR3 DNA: TGTGCCAGCAGCTTACTGGGGCCTAGCAATCAGCCCCAGCATTTT; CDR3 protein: CASSLLGPSNQPQHF
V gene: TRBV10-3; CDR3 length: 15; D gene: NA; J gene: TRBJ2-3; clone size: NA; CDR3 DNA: TGTGCCATCAGCGTGGCGCCCGGTGGGACAGATACGCAGTATTTT; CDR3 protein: CAISVAPGGTDTQYF
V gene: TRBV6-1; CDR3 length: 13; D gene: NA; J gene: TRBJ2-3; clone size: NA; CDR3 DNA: TGTGCCAGCAGCCCGGACGGCGGTGATACGCAGTATTTT; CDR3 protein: CASSPDGGDTQYF
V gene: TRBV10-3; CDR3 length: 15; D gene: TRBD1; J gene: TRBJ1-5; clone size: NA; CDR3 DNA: TGTGCCATCAGTGACGGACAGGGGAGCAATCAGCCCCAGCATTTT; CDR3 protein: CAISDGQGSNQPQHF
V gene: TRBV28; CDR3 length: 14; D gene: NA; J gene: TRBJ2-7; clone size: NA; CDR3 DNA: TGTGCCAGCAGTTTAACACTGATAGGCTACGAGCAGTACTTC; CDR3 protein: CASSLTLIGYEQYF
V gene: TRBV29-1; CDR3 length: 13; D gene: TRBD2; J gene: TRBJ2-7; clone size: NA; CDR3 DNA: TGCAGCGTTGCGGGACTAGCGGGAAGCGAGCAGTACTTC; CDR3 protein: CSVAGLAGSEQYF
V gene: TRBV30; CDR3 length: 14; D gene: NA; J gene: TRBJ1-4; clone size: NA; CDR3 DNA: TGTGCCTGTTATCCGGGACACGCCGGAGAAAAACTGTTTTTT; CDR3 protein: CACYPGHAGEKLFF
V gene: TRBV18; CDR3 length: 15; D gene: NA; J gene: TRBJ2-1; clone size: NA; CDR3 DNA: TGTGCCAGCTCACCCCCCCCAAGCGGTTACAATGAGCAGTTCTTC; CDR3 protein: CASSPPPSGYNEQFF
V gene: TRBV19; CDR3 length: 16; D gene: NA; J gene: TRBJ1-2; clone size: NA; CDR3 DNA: TGTGCCAGTACCCCTTCTCCCTTCGGGTGGGACTATGGCTACACCTTC; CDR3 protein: CASTPSPFGWDYGYTF
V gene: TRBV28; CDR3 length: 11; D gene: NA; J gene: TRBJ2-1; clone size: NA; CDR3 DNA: TGTGCCACCTATACCGCCCTCGAGCAGTTCTTC; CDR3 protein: CATYTALEQFF
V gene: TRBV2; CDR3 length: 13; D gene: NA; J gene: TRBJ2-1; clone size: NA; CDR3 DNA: TGTGCCAGCAGTCTTCGCACTCTAAATGAGCAGTTCTTC; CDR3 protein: CASSLRTLNEQFF
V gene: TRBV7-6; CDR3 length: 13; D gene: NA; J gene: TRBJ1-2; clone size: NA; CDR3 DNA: TGTGCCAGCAGATTGAGGTTTGGCTATGGCTACACCTTC; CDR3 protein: CASRLRFGYGYTF
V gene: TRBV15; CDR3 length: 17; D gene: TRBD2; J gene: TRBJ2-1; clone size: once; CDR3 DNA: TGTGCCACCAGCAGAAAACCAGGACTAGCGGGATCCAATGAGCAGTTCTTC; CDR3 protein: CATSRKPGLAGSNEQFF
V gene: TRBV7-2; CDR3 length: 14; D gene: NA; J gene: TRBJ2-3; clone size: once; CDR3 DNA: TGTGCCAGCAGGGCCGCCTGGGGCACAGATACGCAGTATTTT; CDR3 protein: CASRAAWGTDTQYF
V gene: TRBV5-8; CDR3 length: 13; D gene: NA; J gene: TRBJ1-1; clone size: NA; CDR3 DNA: TGTGCCAGCAGCTTTCGGAGGGACACTGAAGCTTTCTTT; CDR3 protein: CASSFRRDTEAFF
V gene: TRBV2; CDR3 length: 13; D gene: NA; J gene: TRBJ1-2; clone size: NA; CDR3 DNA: TGTGCCAGCAGACAAAAAGGCAGCTATGGCTACACCTTC; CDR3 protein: CASRQKGSYGYTF
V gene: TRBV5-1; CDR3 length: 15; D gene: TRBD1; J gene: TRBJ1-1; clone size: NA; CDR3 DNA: TGCGCCAGCAGCTTGGGACAGGGTGGCAACACTGAAGCTTTCTTT; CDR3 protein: CASSLGQGGNTEAFF
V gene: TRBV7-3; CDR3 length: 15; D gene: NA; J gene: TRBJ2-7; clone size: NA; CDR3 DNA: TGTGCCAGCAGCCCAGGGACATTTACCGGCTACGAGCAGTACTTC; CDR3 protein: CASSPGTFTGYEQYF
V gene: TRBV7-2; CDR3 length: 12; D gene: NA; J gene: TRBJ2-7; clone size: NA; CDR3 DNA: TGTGCCAGCAGCTTAATTTCCTACGAGCAGTACTTC; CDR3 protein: CASSLISYEQYF
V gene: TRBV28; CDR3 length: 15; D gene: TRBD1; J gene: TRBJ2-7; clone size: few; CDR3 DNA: TGTGCCAGCAGCGTGTGGGGACAGGGAACCTACGAGCAGTACTTC; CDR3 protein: CASSVWGQGTYEQYF
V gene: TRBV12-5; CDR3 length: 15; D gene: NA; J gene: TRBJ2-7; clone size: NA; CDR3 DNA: TGTGCTAGTGGTGCCCAAAAACAGGCGTTCTACGAGCAGTACTTC; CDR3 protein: CASGAQKQAFYEQYF
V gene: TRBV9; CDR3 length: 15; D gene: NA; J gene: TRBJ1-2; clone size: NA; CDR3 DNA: TGTGCCAGCAGCGTATCTGGTTTCGGGAACTATGGCTACACCTTC; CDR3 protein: CASSVSGFGNYGYTF
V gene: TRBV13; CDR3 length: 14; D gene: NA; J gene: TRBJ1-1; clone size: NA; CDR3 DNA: TGTGCCAGCAGCCCCTGGACCCGGGGCACTGAAGCTTTCTTT; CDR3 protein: CASSPWTRGTEAFF
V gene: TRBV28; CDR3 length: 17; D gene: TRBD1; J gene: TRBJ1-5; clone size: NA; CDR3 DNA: TGTGCCAGCAGTTTACCCCGACAGGGTGGGTCAAATCAGCCCCAGCATTTT; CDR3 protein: CASSLPRQGGSNQPQHF
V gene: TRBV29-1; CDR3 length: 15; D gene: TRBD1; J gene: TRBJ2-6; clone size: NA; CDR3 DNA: TGCAGCGTTGAAGGACAGGGCGCTGGGGCCAACGTCCTGACTTTC; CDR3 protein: CSVEGQGAGANVLTF
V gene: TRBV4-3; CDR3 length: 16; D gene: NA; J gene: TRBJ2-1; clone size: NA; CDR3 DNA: TGCGCCAGCAGCCAATCGGCGGCTAGCCCCTACAATGAGCAGTTCTTC; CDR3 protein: CASSQSAASPYNEQFF